The table lists the clone carrying this T cell receptor (beta chain) with a few counts. Generated by immunoSEQ multiplex PCR, the TCRdb table keeps only in-frame clones and is missing some. The sample consists of over 130,000 clones, more than 70% of them appearing once. Pooled in the analysis were second doses at about 4 or about 12 weeks. This record comes from a study of T cell responses to AZD1222 COVID-19 vaccine. The V gene's germline CDR1 is MDHEN and CDR2 SYDVKM. The CDR3 totals 14 residues. V was clipped by 3 bases and J by 10 bases; unmatched bases: 9. V gene TRBV28 combines with J gene TRBJ1-1, with TRBD1 identical over 9 bases. This clonotype originated in an adult who received the AZD1222 COVID-19 vaccine. Here the sequenced sample was peripheral blood, taken 28 days after the second AZD1222 dose. This CDR3 reads CASSFPIEGQGAFF. CDR3 bases: TGTGCCAGCAGTTTCCCCATAGAGGGACAGGGAGCTTTCTTT. The whole variable domain, remainder taken from reference TRBV28 and TRBJ1-1, is DVKVTQSSRYLVKRTGEKVFLECVQDMDHENMFWYRQDPGLGLRLIYFSYDVKMKEKGDIPEGYSVSREKKERFSLILESASTNQTSMYLCASSFPIEGQGAFFGQGTRLTVV.